Sequencing of this T cell receptor (beta chain) was carried out in a study of T cells in localized non-small cell lung cancer. Whole-study findings and limits: Highest T cell clonality was seen in uninvolved adjacent lung, surpassing that measured in tumor. Owing to sequencing of a solitary tumor region, heterogeneity cannot be discounted. Appearing in adjacent lung were a median about 59 of the top 100 tumor clones.

Method: immunoSEQ multiplex PCR; TCRdb's copy keeps in-frame clones and lacks some. The sample lists 78,000 or so clones; 80% to 90% were seen once. This CDR3 is 14 amino acids long. V was trimmed by 2 bases and J by 6 bases, leaving 11 bases between them. Per the germline V gene, CDR1 is ENHRY and CDR2 is SYGVKD. Concerning this clone itself: Its cognate antigen is unknown.

Sample: peripheral blood, taken before any cancer treatment. The V call is TRBV10-3, the J call TRBJ1-5, with D possibly being TRBD1 (6 bases). The clonotype originates from a man between 35 and 75 years old with stage I lung adenocarcinoma. This CDR3 reads CAISEGIGGQPQHF. The CDR3, as DNA: TGTGCCATCAGTGAGGGTATAGGGGGTCAGCCCCAGCATTTT.